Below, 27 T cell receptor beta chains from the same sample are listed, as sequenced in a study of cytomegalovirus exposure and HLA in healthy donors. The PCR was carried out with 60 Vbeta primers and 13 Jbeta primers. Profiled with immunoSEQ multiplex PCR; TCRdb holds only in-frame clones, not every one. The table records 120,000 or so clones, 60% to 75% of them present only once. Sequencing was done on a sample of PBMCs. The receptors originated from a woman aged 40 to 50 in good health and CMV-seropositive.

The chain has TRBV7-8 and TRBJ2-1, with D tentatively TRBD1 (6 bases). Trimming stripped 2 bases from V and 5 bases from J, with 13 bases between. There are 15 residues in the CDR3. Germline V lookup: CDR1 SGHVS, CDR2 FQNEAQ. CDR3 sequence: CASSLILGANNEQFF. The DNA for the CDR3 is TGTGCCAGCAGCTTAATTCTGGGGGCAAACAATGAGCAGTTCTTC.

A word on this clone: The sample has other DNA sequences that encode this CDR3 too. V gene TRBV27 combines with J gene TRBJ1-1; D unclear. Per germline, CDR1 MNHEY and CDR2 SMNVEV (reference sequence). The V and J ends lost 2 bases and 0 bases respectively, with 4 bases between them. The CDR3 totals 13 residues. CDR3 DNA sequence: TGTGCCAGCAGTTTAACGGTGAACACTGAAGCTTTCTTT. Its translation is CASSLTVNTEAFF.

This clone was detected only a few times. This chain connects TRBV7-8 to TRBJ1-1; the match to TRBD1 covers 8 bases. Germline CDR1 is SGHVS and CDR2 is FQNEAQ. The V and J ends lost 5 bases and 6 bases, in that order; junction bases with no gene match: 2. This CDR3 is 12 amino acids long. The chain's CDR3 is CASSLTGAEAFF. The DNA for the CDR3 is TGTGCCAGCAGCCTGACAGGGGCTGAAGCTTTCTTT.

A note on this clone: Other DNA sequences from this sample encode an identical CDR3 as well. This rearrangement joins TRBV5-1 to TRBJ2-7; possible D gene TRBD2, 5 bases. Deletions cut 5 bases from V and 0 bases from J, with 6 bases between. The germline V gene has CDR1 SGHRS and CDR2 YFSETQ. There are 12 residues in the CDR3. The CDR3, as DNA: TGCGCCAGCAGTCGGGACTCCTACGAGCAGTACTTC. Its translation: CASSRDSYEQYF.

In nucleotides, the CDR3 is TGTGCCAGTACACGGGACAGTACTTACGAGCAGTACTTC. Its translation is CASTRDSTYEQYF. The chain joins TRBV6-5 to TRBJ2-7; 7 nucleotides line up with TRBD1. V lost 9 bases and J lost 4; bases outside the gene matches: 9. The CDR3 spans 13 residues. Germline V CDR1 and CDR2: MNHEY, SVGAGI.

The CDR3 protein is CASRAVVGGDTDTQYF. The CDR3 DNA reads as TGTGCCAGCAGGGCGGTAGTTGGCGGTGACACAGATACGCAGTATTTT. This sequence joins TRBV7-9 and TRBJ2-3; D is undetermined. CDR3 length equals 16 residues. Trimming removed 6 bases from V and 2 bases from J, with 18 bases in between. Germline V lookup: CDR1 SEHNR, CDR2 FQNEAQ (reference sequence).

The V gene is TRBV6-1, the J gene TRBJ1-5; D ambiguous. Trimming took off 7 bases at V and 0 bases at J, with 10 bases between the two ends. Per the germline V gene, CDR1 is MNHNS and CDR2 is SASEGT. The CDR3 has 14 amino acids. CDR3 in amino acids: CASKGETSNQPQHF. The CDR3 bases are TGTGCCAGCAAGGGAGAGACTAGCAATCAGCCCCAGCATTTT.

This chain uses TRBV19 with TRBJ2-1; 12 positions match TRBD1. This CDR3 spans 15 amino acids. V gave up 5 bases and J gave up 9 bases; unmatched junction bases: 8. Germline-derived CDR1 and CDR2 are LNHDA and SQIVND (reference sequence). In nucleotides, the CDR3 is TGTGCCAGTAGTGGTCCGGGACAGGGGGCGGCTGAGCAGTTCTTC. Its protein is CASSGPGQGAAEQFF.

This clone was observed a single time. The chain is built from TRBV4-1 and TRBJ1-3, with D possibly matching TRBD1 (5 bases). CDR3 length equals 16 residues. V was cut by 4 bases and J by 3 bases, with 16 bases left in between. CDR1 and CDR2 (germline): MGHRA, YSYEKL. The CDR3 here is CASSPRDYGLGNTIYF. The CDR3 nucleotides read TGCGCCAGCAGCCCCCGGGACTACGGTCTTGGAAACACCATATATTTT.

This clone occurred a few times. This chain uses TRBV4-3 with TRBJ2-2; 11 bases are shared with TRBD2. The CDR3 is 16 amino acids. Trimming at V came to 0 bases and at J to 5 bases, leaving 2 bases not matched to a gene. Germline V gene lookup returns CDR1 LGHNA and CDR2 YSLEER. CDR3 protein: CASSQEIAGGTGELFF. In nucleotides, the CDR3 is TGCGCCAGCAGCCAAGAAATAGCGGGAGGGACCGGGGAGCTGTTTTTT.

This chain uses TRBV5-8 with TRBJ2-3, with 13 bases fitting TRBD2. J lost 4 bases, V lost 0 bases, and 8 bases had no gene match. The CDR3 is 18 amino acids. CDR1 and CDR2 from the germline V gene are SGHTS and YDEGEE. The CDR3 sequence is CASSLGGLAGIWADTQYF. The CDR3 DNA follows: TGTGCCAGCAGCTTGGGGGGACTAGCGGGGATCTGGGCAGATACGCAGTATTTT.

CDR3 region: CASSYSAGTNYGYTF. The CDR3 bases are TGTGCCAGCAGTTACTCGGCGGGAACTAACTATGGCTACACCTTC. V gene TRBV6-5 combines with J gene TRBJ1-2; D remains ambiguous. Germline-derived CDR1 and CDR2 are MNHEY and SVGAGI. This CDR3 contains 15 residues. Trimming pared 0 bases from V and 0 bases from J, leaving 8 bases between.

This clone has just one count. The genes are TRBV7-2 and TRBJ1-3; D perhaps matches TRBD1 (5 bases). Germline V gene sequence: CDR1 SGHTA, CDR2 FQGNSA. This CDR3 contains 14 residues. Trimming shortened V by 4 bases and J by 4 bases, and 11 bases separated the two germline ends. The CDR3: CASSYGRGGNTIYF. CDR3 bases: TGTGCCAGCAGCTACGGGCGGGGGGGAAACACCATATATTTT.

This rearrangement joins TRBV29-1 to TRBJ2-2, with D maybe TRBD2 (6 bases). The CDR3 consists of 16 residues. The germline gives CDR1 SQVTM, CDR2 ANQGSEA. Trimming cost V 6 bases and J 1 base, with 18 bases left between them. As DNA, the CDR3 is TGCAGCGTCAGAGGGACTGCCCTGGGGAACACCGGGGAGCTGTTTTTT. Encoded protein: CSVRGTALGNTGELFF.

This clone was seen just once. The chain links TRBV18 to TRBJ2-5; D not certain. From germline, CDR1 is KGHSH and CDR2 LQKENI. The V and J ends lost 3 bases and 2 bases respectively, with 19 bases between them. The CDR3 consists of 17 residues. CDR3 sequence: CASSPLLSAHGQETQYF. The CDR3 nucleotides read TGTGCCAGCTCACCTTTGTTGTCGGCTCACGGGCAAGAGACCCAGTACTTC.

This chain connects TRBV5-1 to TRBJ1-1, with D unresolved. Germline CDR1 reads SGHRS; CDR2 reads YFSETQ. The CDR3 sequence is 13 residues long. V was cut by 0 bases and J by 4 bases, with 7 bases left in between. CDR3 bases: TGCGCCAGCAGCTTGGACAGTCTCACTGAAGCTTTCTTT. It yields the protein CASSLDSLTEAFF.

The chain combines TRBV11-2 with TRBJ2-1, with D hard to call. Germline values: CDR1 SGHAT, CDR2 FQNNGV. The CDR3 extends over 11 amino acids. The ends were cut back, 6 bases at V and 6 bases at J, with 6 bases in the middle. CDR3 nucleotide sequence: TGTGCCAGCAGAGACTTCAATGAGCAGTTCTTC. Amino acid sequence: CASRDFNEQFF.

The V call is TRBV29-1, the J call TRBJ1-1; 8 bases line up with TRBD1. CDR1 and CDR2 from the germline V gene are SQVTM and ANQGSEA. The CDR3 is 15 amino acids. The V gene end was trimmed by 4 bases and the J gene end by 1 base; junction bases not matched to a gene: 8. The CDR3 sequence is CSVAIGTGGNTEAFF. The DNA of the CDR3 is TGCAGCGTTGCTATTGGTACAGGGGGGAACACTGAAGCTTTCTTT. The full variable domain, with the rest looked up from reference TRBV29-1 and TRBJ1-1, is SAVISQKPSRDICQRGTSLTIQCQVDSQVTMMFWYRQQPGQSLTLIATANQGSEATYESGFVIDKFPISRPNLTFSTLTVSNMSPEDSSIYLCSVAIGTGGNTEAFFGQGTRLTVV.

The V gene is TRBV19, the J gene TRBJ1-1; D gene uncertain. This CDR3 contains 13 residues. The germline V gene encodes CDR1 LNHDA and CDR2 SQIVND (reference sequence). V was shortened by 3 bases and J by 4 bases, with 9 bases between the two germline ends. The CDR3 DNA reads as TGTGCCAGTAGTATCTCGAGGGTCACTGAAGCTTTCTTT. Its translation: CASSISRVTEAFF.

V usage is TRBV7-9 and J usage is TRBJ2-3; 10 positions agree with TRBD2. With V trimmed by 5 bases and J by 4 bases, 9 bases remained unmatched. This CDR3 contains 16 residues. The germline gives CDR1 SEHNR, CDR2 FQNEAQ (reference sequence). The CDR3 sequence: CASSPVLAGGPDTQYF. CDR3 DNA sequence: TGTGCCAGCAGCCCCGTCTTAGCGGGGGGCCCAGATACGCAGTATTTT.

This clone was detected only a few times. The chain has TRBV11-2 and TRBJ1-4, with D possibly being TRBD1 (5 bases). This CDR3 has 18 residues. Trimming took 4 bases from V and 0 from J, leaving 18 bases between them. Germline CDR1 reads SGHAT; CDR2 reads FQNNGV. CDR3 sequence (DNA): TGTGCCAGCAGCTCCCTGGGGGGTTGGGGCCCAACTAATGAAAAACTGTTTTTT. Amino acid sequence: CASSSLGGWGPTNEKLFF.

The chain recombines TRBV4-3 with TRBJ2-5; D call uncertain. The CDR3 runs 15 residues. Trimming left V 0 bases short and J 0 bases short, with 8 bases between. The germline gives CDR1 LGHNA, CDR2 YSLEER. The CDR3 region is CASSQDWAYQETQYF. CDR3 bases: TGCGCCAGCAGCCAAGATTGGGCATACCAAGAGACCCAGTACTTC.

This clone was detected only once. CDR3 coding DNA: TGTGCCAGCAGTGAACCGGGACGGGGGTGGGCTGAAGCTTTCTTT. This translates into CASSEPGRGWAEAFF. The V and J genes are TRBV6-1 and TRBJ1-1, with TRBD1 as a possible D gene (5 bases). The CDR3 consists of 15 residues. CDR1 MNHNS and CDR2 SASEGT come from the germline V gene. Between the trimmed V and J ends, which lost 2 bases and 6 bases, there was a span of 16 bases.

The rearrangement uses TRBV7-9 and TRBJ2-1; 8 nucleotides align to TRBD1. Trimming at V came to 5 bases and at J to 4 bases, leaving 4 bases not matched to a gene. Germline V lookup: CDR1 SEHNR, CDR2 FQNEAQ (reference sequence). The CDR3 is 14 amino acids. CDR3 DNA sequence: TGTGCCAGCAGCCCAGGACAGGGATACAATGAGCAGTTCTTC. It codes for CASSPGQGYNEQFF.

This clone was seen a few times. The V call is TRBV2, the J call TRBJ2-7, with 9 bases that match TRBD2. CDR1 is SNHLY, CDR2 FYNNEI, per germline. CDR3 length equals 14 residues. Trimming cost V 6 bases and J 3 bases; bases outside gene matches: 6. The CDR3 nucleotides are TGTGCCAGCAGGATCCTAGCGGGGTTCTACGAGCAGTACTTC. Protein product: CASRILAGFYEQYF.

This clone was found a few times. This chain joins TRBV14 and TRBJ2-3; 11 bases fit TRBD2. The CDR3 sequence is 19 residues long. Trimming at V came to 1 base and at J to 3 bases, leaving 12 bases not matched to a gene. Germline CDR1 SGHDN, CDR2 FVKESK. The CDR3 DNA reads TGTGCCAGCAGCCAAGGACTAGCGGGAACGAGAGAGGATACAGATACGCAGTATTTT. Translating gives CASSQGLAGTREDTDTQYF.

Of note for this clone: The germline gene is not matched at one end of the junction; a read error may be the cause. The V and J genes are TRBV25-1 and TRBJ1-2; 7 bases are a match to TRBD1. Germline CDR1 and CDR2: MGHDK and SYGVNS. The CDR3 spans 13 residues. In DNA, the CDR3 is TGTGCCAGCAGTCAAGGGGGCAGGTTTGGCTACCCCTTC. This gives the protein CASSQGGRFGYPF.